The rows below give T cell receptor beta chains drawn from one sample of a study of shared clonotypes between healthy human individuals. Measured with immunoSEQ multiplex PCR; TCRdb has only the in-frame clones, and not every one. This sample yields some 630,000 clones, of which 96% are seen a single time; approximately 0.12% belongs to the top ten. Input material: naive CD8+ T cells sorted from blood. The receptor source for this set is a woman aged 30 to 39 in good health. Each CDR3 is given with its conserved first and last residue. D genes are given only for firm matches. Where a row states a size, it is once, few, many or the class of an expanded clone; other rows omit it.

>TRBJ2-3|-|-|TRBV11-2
TGTGCCAGCAGCTTCCCGACTCAGGATACGCAGTATTTT
CASSFPTQDTQYF
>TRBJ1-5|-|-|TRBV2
TGTGCCAGCACCCCCGAGGACAGCGGTCAGCCCCAGCATTTT
CASTPEDSGQPQHF
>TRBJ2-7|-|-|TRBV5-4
TGTGCCAGCAGCTTGGCCGGGGCGGCTGCATTGGCCTACGAGCAGTACTTC
CASSLAGAAALAYEQYF
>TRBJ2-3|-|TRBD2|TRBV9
TGTGCCAGCGGTCTTGGACTAGCGTCAGATACGCAGTATTTT
CASGLGLASDTQYF
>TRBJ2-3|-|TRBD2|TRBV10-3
TGTGCCATCAGTGAGTCAGCGGGAGGGCGCACAGATACGCAGTATTTT
CAISESAGGRTDTQYF
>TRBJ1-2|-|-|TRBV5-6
TGTGCCAGCAGCTTCTTCGGGTCTGGTGGCTACACCTTC
CASSFFGSGGYTF
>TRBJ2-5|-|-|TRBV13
TGTGCCAGCAGCTTTCGTGGGAGCCAAGAGACCCAGTACTTC
CASSFRGSQETQYF
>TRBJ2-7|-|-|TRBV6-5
TGTGCCAGCAGTCCAGGGGACTTTGCCTACGAGCAGTACTTC
CASSPGDFAYEQYF
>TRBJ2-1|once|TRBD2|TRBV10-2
TGCGCCAGCAGTCTCCTAGCGGGAGGGCCCGTAGGTGGGCAGTTCTTC
CASSLLAGGPVGGQFF
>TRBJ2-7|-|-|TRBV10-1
TGCGCCAGCAGGGGGGCCGACTCCTACGAGCAGTACTTC
CASRGADSYEQYF
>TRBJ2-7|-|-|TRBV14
TGTGCCAGCAGCCGCCGCGGACAGCCCTACGAGCAGTACTTC
CASSRRGQPYEQYF
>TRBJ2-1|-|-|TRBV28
TGTGCCAGCAGTTCTTCCGGCAATGAGCAGTTCTTC
CASSSSGNEQFF
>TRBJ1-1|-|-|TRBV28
TGTGCCAGCAGAGACGGGGATGAGGCTTTCTTT
CASRDGDEAFF
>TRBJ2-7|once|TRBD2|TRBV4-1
TGCGCCAGCAGCCAAGATATCAAGCGGGGTTCCTACGAGCAGTACTTC
CASSQDIKRGSYEQYF
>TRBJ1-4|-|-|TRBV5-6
TGTGCCAGCAGCTGGGTCGAGGGGGAAAAACTGTTTTTT
CASSWVEGEKLFF
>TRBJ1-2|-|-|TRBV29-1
TGCAGCGTTGTTGACTGGGGCCCTCTTGGCTACACCTTC
CSVVDWGPLGYTF
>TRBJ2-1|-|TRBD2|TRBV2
TGTGCCAGCTCTTCGGGGGGCTCCTACAATGAGCAGTTCTTC
CASSSGGSYNEQFF
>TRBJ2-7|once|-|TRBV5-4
TGTGCCAGCAGCTTGGACGTGGACTCCTACGAGCAGTACTTC
CASSLDVDSYEQYF
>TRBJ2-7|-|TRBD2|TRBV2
TGTGCCAGCAGGTTTGGGACTAGCGGGCCGTCCTACGAGCAGTACTTC
CASRFGTSGPSYEQYF
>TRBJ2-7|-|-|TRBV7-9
TGTGCCAGCAGCACTGCAGGGGTGGACTACGAGCAGTACTTC
CASSTAGVDYEQYF
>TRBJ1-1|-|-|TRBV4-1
TGCGCCAGCAGCCAAGAGAGGGTAGTCACTGAAGCTTTCTTT
CASSQERVVTEAFF
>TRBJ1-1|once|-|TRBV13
TGTGCCAGCAGCCCGCTAAGTAGCGCTGAAGCTTTCTTT
CASSPLSSAEAFF
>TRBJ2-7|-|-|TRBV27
TGTGCCAGCAGTTTAGGAGGTGGAGGGTTGAGCGAGCAGTACTTC
CASSLGGGGLSEQYF
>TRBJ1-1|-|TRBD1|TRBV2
TGTGCCAGACCCGAAGGGACAGGCAAAGTTTACTTT
CARPEGTGKVYF
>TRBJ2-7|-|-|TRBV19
TGTGCCAGTAGTATTTCAACGGGATGGGGGCAGTACTTC
CASSISTGWGQYF
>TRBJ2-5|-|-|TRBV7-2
TGTGCCAGCAGCTTACTCGCGGGCAGCCAAGAGACCCAGTACTTC
CASSLLAGSQETQYF